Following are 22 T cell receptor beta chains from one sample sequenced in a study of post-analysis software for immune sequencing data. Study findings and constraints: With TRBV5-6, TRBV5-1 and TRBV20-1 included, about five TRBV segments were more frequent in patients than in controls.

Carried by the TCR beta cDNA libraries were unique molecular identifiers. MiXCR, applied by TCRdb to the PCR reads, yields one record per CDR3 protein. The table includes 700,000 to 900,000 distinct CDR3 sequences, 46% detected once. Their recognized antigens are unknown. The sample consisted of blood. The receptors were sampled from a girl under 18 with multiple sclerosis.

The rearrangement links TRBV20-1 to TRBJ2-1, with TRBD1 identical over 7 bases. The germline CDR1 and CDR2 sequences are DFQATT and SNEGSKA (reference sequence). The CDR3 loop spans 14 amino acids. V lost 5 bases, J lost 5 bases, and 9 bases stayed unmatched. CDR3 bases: TGCAGTGCTGAGACAGGGAGTTTACACAATGAGCAGTTCTTC. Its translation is CSAETGSLHNEQFF.

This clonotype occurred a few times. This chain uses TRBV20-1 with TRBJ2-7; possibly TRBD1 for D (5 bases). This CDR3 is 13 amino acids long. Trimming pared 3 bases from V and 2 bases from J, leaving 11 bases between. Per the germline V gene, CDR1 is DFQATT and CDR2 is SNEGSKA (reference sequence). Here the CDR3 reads CSARTRVPYEQYF. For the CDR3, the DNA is TGCAGTGCTAGGACCAGGGTCCCCTACGAGCAGTACTTC.

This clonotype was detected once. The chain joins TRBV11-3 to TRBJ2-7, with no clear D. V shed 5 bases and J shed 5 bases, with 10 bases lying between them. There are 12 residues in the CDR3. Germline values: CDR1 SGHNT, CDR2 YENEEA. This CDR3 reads CASSQKIHEQYF. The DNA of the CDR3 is TGTGCCAGCAGCCAAAAGATCCACGAGCAGTACTTC.

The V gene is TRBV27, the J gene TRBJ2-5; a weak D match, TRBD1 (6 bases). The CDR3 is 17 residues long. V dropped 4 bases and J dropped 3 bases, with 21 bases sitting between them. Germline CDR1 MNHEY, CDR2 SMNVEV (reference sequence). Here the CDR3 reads CASSSMSTGWREETQYF. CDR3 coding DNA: TGTGCCAGCAGTTCAATGAGCACAGGGTGGAGAGAAGAGACCCAGTACTTC.

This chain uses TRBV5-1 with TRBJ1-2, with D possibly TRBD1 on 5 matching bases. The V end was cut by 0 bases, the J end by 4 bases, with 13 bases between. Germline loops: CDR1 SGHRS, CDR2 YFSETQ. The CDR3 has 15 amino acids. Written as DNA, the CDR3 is TGCGCCAGCAGCTTGGACACCGGGGCTAGCTATGGCTACACCTTC. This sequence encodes CASSLDTGASYGYTF.

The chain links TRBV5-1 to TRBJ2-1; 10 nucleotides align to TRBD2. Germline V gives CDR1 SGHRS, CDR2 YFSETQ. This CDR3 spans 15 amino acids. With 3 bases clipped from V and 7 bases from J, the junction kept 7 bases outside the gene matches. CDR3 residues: CASSSGGLARNEQFF. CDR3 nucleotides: TGCGCCAGCAGCTCCGGGGGACTAGCGAGGAATGAGCAGTTCTTC.

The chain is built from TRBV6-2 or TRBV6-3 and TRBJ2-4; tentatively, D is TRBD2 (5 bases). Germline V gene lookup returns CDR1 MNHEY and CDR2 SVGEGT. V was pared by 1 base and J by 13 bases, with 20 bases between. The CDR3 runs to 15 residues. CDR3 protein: CASSYLDSSPVGQYF. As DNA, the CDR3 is TGTGCCAGCAGTTACTTGGACTCCTCTCCGGTTGGGCAGTACTTC.

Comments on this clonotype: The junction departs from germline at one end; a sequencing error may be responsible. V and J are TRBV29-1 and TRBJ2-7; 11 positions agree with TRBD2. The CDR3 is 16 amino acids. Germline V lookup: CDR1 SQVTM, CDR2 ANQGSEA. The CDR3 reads CNVVWLAGGKGYEQYF. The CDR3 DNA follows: TGCAACGTTGTGTGGCTAGCGGGAGGTAAGGGCTACGAGCAGTACTTC.

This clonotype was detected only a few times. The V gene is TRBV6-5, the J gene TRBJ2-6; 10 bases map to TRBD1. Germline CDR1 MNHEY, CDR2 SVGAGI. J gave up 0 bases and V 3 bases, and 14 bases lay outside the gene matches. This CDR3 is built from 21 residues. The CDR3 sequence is CASSYKAPGTGVSSGANVLTF. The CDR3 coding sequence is TGTGCCAGCAGTTATAAGGCACCCGGGACAGGGGTGAGCTCTGGGGCCAACGTCCTGACTTTC.

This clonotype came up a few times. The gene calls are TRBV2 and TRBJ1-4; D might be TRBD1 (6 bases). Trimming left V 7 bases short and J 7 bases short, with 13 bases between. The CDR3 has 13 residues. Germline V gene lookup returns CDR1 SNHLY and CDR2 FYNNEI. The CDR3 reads CASMTGGSEKLFF. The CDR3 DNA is TGTGCCAGCATGACAGGTGGAAGTGAAAAACTGTTTTTT.

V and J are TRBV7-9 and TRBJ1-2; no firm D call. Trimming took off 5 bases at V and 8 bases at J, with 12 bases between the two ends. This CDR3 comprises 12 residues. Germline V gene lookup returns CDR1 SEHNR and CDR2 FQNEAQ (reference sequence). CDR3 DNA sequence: TGTGCCAGCAGCCCGGGTCTTAGCGGCTACACCTTC. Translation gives CASSPGLSGYTF.

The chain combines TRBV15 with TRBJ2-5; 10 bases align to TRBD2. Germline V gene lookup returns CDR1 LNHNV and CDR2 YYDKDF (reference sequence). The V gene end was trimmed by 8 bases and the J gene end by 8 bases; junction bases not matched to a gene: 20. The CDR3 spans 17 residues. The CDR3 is CATRRQPSGSKGDTQYF. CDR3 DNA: TGTGCCACCCGAAGACAACCTAGCGGGAGTAAGGGTGATACCCAGTACTTC.

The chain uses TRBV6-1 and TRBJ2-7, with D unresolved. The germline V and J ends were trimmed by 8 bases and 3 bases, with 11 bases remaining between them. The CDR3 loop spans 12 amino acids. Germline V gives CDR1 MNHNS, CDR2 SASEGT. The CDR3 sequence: CASHGRNYEQYF. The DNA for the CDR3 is TGTGCCAGCCATGGAAGGAACTACGAGCAGTACTTC.

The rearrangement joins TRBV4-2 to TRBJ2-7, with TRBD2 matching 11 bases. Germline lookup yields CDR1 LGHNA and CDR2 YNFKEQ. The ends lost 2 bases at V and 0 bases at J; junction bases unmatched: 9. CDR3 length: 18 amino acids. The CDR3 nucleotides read TGTGCCAGCAGCCAACTCCCGGGACTAGCGGCCAGCTCCTACGAGCAGTACTTC. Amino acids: CASSQLPGLAASSYEQYF.

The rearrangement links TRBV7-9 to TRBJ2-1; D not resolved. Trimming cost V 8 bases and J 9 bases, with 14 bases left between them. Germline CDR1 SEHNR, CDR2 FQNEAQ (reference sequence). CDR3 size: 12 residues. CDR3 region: CASAGGLSEQFF. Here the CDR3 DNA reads TGTGCCAGCGCTGGCGGTTTGAGTGAGCAGTTCTTC.

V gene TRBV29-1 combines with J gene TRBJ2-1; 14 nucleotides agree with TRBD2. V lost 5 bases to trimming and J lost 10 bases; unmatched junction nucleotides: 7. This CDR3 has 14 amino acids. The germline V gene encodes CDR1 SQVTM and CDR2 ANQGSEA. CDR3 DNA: TGCAGCGTTAGGGCGGGACTAGCGGGAGAGGAGCAGTTCTTC. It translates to CSVRAGLAGEEQFF.

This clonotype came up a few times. For the CDR3, the DNA is TGTGCCAGCAGCCAAGAGCGCGGCGGGGAGGCCCGGGATACGCAGTATTTT. The encoded protein is CASSQERGGEARDTQYF. The V call is TRBV4-2, the J call TRBJ2-3; tentatively, D is TRBD2 (6 bases). CDR3 size: 17 residues. Germline V CDR1 and CDR2: LGHNA, YNFKEQ. With 0 bases removed from V and 6 bases from J, the gap between germline ends came to 19 bases.

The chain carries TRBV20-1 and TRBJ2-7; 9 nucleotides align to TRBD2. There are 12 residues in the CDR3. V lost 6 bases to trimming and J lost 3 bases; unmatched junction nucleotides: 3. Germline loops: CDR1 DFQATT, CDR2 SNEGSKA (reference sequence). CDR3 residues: CSAKTSGYEQYF. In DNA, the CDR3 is TGCAGTGCGAAGACTAGCGGCTACGAGCAGTACTTC.

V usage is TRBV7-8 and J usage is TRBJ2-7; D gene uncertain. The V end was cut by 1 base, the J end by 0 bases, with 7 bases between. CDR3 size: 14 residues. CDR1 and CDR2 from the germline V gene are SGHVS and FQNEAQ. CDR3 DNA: TGTGCCAGCAGCTTAGAACACTCCTCCTACGAGCAGTACTTC. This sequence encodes CASSLEHSSYEQYF.

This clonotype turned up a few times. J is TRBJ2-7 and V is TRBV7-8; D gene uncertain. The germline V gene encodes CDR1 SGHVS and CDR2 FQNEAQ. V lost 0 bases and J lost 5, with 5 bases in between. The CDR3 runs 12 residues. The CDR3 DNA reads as TGTGCCAGCAGCTTAGCGGTCCACGAGCAGTACTTC. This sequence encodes CASSLAVHEQYF.

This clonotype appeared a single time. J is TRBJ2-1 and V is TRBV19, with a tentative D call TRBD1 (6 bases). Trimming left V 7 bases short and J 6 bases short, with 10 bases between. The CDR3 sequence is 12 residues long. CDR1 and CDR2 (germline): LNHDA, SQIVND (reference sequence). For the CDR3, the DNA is TGTGCCAGTACAACAGGGACCAATGAGCAGTTCTTC. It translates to CASTTGTNEQFF.

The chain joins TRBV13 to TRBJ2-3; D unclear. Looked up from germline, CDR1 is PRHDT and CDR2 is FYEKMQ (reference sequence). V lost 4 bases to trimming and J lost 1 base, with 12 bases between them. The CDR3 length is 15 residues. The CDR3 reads CASSSLGKGTDTQYF. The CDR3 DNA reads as TGTGCCAGCAGCTCCCTGGGGAAAGGCACAGATACGCAGTATTTT.